The entry that follows covers one T cell receptor (beta chain) sequence. Its antigen is unidentified. The data were taken from a study of cytomegalovirus exposure and HLA in healthy donors. The CDR3 consists of 16 residues. Germline loops: CDR1 GTSNPN, CDR2 SVGIG (reference sequence). With 0 bases clipped from V and 4 bases from J, the junction kept 9 bases outside the gene matches. PCR primers comprised 60 Vbeta and 13 Jbeta primers. Generated by immunoSEQ multiplex PCR, the TCRdb table keeps only in-frame clones and is missing some. The repertoire holds about 180,000 clones, with 80% as singletons. Study results and caveats: Earlier findings revealed that most TCR beta V segments proved productive either about 90% or about 30% of the time. Overall, under 200 TCR beta chains were annotated as cytomegalovirus-associated. Some V segments could not be told apart, so they were left out, TRBV6-2 and TRBV6-3 among them.

This TCR derives from a woman aged 25 to 39 in good health and CMV-seronegative. This rearrangement joins TRBV30 to TRBJ2-1; 7 bases agree with TRBD1. The source material was PBMCs. CDR3 DNA: TGTGCCTGGAGTGTACCATCGAGACAGGGATACAATGAGCAGTTCTTC. It specifies CAWSVPSRQGYNEQFF.